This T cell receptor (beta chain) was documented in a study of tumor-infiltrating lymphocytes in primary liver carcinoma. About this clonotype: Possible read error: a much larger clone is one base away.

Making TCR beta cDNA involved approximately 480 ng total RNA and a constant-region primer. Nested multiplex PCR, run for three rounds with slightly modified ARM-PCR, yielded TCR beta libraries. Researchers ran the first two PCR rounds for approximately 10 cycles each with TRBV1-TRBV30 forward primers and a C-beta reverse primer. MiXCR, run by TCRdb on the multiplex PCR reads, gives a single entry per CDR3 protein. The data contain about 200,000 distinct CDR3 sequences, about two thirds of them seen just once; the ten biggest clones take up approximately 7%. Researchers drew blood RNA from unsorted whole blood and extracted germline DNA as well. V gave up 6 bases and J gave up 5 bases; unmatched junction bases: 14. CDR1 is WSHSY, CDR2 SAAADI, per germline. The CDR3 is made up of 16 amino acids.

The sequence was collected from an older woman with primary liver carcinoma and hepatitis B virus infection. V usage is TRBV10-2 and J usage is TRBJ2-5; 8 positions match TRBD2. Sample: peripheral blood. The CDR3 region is CASRTPGTRFGETQYF. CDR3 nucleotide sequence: TGCGCCAGCAGGACCCCCGGGACTAGGTTTGGGGAGACCCAGTACTTC.